Here is one T cell receptor (beta chain) with its context. The antigen remains unidentified. This sample was included in a study of OX40 agonist ivuxolimab in advanced cancers. General study points: More expanded clones were found, on average, in CD8+ than in CD4+ T cells.

The CDR3 loop spans 15 amino acids. The trim removed 3 bases at V and 1 base at J, leaving 6 bases unmatched. The germline V gene encodes CDR1 MDHEN and CDR2 SYDVKM. Generated by immunoSEQ multiplex PCR, the TCRdb table keeps only in-frame clones and is missing some. The sample yields roughly 23,000 clones, about 83% seen once. The material was CD4+ or CD8+ T cells sorted from blood, obtained in a trial of the OX40 agonist ivuxolimab. The TCR was taken from an adult with an advanced solid tumor such as melanoma, head and neck, liver or kidney cancer. V gene TRBV28 combines with J gene TRBJ2-7; TRBD1 aligns across 7 bases. The CDR3 sequence: CASSFTGQTSYEQYF. In DNA, the CDR3 is TGTGCCAGCAGTTTTACGGGACAGACTTCCTACGAGCAGTACTTC.